This is a list of T cell receptor beta chains from one sample in a study of blood T cells in healthy people across ages. TCRdb reprocessed the 5' RACE reads with MiXCR, giving one entry per CDR3 protein. The data show about 560,000 distinct CDR3 sequences, with 25% to 35% seen just once and under 4.5% held by the top ten. These sequences were also reported in another study, on T cells of mothers and their children.

Sequenced material: blood. The receptors were sampled from a boy between 2 and 10 years old in good health. CDR3s include the opening cysteine and the closing phenylalanine or tryptophan. The D gene is left open where the match is weak. For some rows the clone size is stated as once, few or many, or as a class when expanded; others skip it.

j_call	v_call	d_call	clone_size	cdr3_aa	cdr3_nt
TRBJ2-6	TRBV7-3	TRBD1	many	CASSHTGVGANVLTF	TGTGCCAGCAGCCATACAGGGGTAGGGGCCAACGTCCTGACTTTC
TRBJ2-1	TRBV11-2	-	few	CASSPIPLRDSYNEQFF	TGTGCCAGCAGCCCGATCCCCCTCCGAGACTCCTACAATGAGCAGTTCTTC
TRBJ1-3	TRBV7-3	-	-	CASSPDSGNTIYF	TGTGCCAGCAGCCCTGACTCTGGAAACACCATATATTTT
TRBJ1-4	TRBV5-6	-	few	CASSLWGAPPTNEKLFF	TGTGCCAGCAGCTTGTGGGGGGCCCCTCCAACTAATGAAAAACTGTTTTTT
TRBJ2-3	TRBV20-1	TRBD2	few	CSARGSLAVDTQYF	TGCAGTGCTAGAGGTTCACTAGCGGTGGATACGCAGTATTTT
TRBJ1-5	TRBV15	-	few	CATSRDPRAPQPQHF	TGTGCCACCAGCAGAGATCCCAGGGCGCCTCAGCCCCAGCATTTT
TRBJ1-5	TRBV10-3	-	-	CAISEGSQGDNQPQHF	TGTGCCATCAGTGAAGGCTCACAGGGAGACAATCAGCCCCAGCATTTT
TRBJ2-1	TRBV7-6	TRBD2	once	CASSRPAASGGSEQFF	TGTGCCAGCAGCCGACCGGCGGCTAGCGGGGGTAGTGAGCAGTTCTTC
TRBJ2-7	TRBV3-1	-	few	CASSQEMAAENRYEQYF	TGTGCCAGCAGCCAAGAAATGGCAGCCGAGAATAGGTACGAGCAGTACTTC
TRBJ2-1	TRBV20-1	-	-	CSARETTRGEQFF	TGCAGTGCTAGAGAGACTACCAGGGGTGAGCAGTTCTTC
TRBJ2-4	TRBV6-6	TRBD2	many	CASSSVAGEKNIQYF	TGTGCCAGCAGTTCGGTAGCGGGGGAGAAAAACATTCAGTACTTC
TRBJ2-5	TRBV5-1	TRBD1	-	CASSPRRQGQETQYF	TGCGCCAGCAGCCCCCGTCGACAGGGGCAAGAGACCCAGTACTTC
TRBJ2-3	TRBV9	TRBD1	-	CASSVGTGAGDTQYF	TGTGCCAGCAGCGTTGGGACAGGGGCTGGAGATACGCAGTATTTT
TRBJ2-3	TRBV21-1	-	few	CASSKRERGRETDTQYF	TGTGCCAGCAGCAAAAGGGAGCGGGGTCGTGAGACAGATACGCAGTATTTT
TRBJ2-6	TRBV6-7	TRBD1	-	CASSYPNRDRVLDSGANVLTF	TGTGCCAGCAGTTACCCTAACCGAGACAGGGTGTTGGACTCTGGGGCCAACGTCCTGACTTTC
TRBJ2-7	TRBV24-1	-	-	CATFYEQYF	TGTGCCACATTCTACGAGCAGTACTTC
TRBJ2-1	TRBV29-1	-	-	CSVDRDSRDEQFF	TGCAGCGTTGATAGGGATTCAAGGGATGAGCAGTTCTTC
TRBJ1-1	TRBV13	-	-	CASSFKWGDNTEAFF	TGTGCCAGCAGCTTCAAATGGGGGGATAACACTGAAGCTTTCTTT
TRBJ1-5	TRBV27	-	few	CASGGGDYQPQHF	TGTGCCAGCGGCGGAGGGGATTACCAGCCCCAGCATTTT
TRBJ2-5	TRBV27	-	few	CVSSRYQETQYF	TGTGTCAGCAGCCGTTACCAAGAGACCCAGTACTTC
TRBJ2-5	TRBV11-2	-	-	CASDRGETQYF	TGTGCCTCCGACCGGGGAGAGACCCAGTACTTC
TRBJ2-4	TRBV29-1	-	-	CSVGGQGSKNIQYF	TGCAGCGTTGGTGGGCAGGGGAGCAAAAACATTCAGTACTTC
TRBJ1-5	TRBV7-9	-	-	CASSLGHADSREPQHF	TGTGCCAGCAGCTTGGGGCATGCCGACAGCCGGGAGCCCCAGCATTTT
TRBJ2-7	TRBV29-1	TRBD1	-	CSVARRQGYYEQYF	TGCAGCGTTGCCCGACGACAGGGATACTACGAGCAGTACTTC
TRBJ2-7	TRBV20-1	-	-	CSARVRGKYEQYF	TGCAGTGCTAGAGTGCGGGGTAAATACGAGCAGTACTTC
TRBJ2-2	TRBV29-1	-	few	CSVVGASGELFF	TGCAGCGTTGTCGGGGCGTCGGGGGAGCTGTTTTTT
TRBJ1-3	TRBV20-1	-	few	CSASNMGHQSSGNTIYF	TGCAGTGCTAGTAATATGGGACACCAGAGCTCTGGAAACACCATATATTTT
TRBJ2-5	TRBV2	TRBD2	-	CASKRASGSQAETQYF	TGTGCCAGCAAGCGGGCTAGCGGGAGCCAGGCAGAGACCCAGTACTTC
TRBJ1-4	TRBV5-1	TRBD1	few	CASSPYGQGSEKLFF	TGCGCCAGCAGCCCATACGGACAGGGGAGCGAAAAACTGTTTTTT
TRBJ2-5	TRBV13	TRBD2	few	CASSPSGQETQYF	TGTGCCAGCAGCCCTAGCGGCCAAGAGACCCAGTACTTC
TRBJ2-7	TRBV7-2	-	-	CASSVPPSEYSYEQYF	TGTGCCAGCAGCGTACCTCCTAGCGAGTACTCCTACGAGCAGTACTTC
TRBJ2-2	TRBV4-2	-	-	CASRLQGVTGELFF	TGTGCCAGCAGACTACAGGGTGTCACCGGGGAGCTGTTTTTT
TRBJ2-1	TRBV10-3	-	-	CAMRPGPSYNEQFF	TGTGCCATGCGTCCGGGCCCCTCCTACAATGAGCAGTTCTTC
TRBJ2-5	TRBV7-4	TRBD2	few	CASSLGRAGQETQYF	TGTGCCAGCAGCCTCGGGAGGGCGGGCCAAGAGACCCAGTACTTC
TRBJ2-7	TRBV10-3	TRBD2	-	CAISAGLAGLYEQYF	TGTGCCATCAGTGCGGGACTAGCGGGCCTCTACGAGCAGTACTTC
TRBJ2-7	TRBV27	-	-	CASSFKLGSLNEQYF	TGTGCCAGCAGCTTTAAGTTAGGAAGTCTGAACGAGCAGTACTTC
TRBJ2-7	TRBV7-9	-	-	CASSLVSGRWAYEQYF	TGCGCCAGCAGCTTAGTAAGTGGGAGGTGGGCCTACGAGCAGTACTTC
TRBJ1-2	TRBV6-5	TRBD1	-	CASSATGGGYGYTF	TGTGCCAGCAGCGCGACAGGGGGCGGCTATGGCTACACCTTC
TRBJ2-7	TRBV15	-	-	CATSRSQGGDEQYF	TGTGCCACCAGCAGATCCCAGGGCGGGGACGAGCAGTACTTC
TRBJ1-2	TRBV3-1	TRBD1	few	CASSPGQGGNYGYTF	TGTGCCAGCAGCCCTGGCCAGGGGGGCAACTATGGCTACACCTTC
TRBJ1-2	TRBV12-3/TRBV12-4	-	-	CASSPLWGGGYTF	TGTGCCAGCAGCCCCTTGTGGGGGGGTGGCTACACCTTC
TRBJ2-7	TRBV28	-	few	CASSLGQGKTYEQYF	TGTGCCAGCAGTTTAGGCCAGGGAAAAACCTACGAGCAGTACTTC
TRBJ2-5	TRBV6-2/TRBV6-3	-	few	CASRWRRQLQETQYF	TGTGCCAGCAGGTGGAGGAGACAGCTCCAAGAGACCCAGTACTTC
TRBJ1-1	TRBV9	-	-	CASSVAGVGEAFF	TGTGCCAGCAGCGTAGCCGGGGTTGGTGAAGCTTTCTTT
TRBJ2-2	TRBV7-6	-	many	CASSLGRLLNTGELFF	TGTGCCAGCAGCTTAGGCCGGTTGCTTAACACCGGGGAGCTGTTTTTT
TRBJ2-4	TRBV10-3	-	-	CAISGVAKNIQYF	TGTGCCATCAGTGGCGTGGCCAAAAACATTCAGTACTTC
TRBJ1-2	TRBV13	-	-	CASSLGPADHYGYTF	TGTGCCAGCAGCTTAGGCCCGGCAGACCACTATGGCTACACCTTC
TRBJ2-1	TRBV29-1	-	-	CSVVQGDSDEEFF	TGCAGCGTTGTACAGGGAGATTCAGATGAGGAGTTCTTC
TRBJ2-5	TRBV20-1	-	-	CSAAKKETQYF	TGCAGTGCTGCGAAGAAAGAGACCCAGTACTTC
TRBJ1-5	TRBV12-3/TRBV12-4	-	-	CASTGGGGNQPQHF	TGTGCCAGCACTGGGGGGGGTGGGAATCAGCCCCAGCATTTT
TRBJ1-2	TRBV12-3/TRBV12-4	-	-	CASSPSGHPVYGYTF	TGTGCCAGCAGTCCATCGGGACACCCGGTCTATGGCTACACCTTC
TRBJ1-4	TRBV20-1	TRBD1	few	CSAFRTGSGKLFF	TGCAGTGCCTTCCGGACAGGGAGTGGAAAACTGTTTTTT
TRBJ2-7	TRBV25-1	-	-	CASSDIRGFEQYF	TGTGCCAGCAGTGATATCCGGGGGTTCGAGCAGTACTTC
TRBJ2-2	TRBV10-3	TRBD2	-	CAIGQGLAGGPDGELFF	TGTGCCATCGGCCAGGGGCTAGCGGGAGGGCCTGACGGGGAGCTGTTTTTT
TRBJ1-2	TRBV9	-	-	CASSVDATERFYGYTF	TGTGCCAGCAGCGTAGACGCGACGGAACGTTTCTATGGCTACACCTTC
TRBJ2-7	TRBV29-1	TRBD1	-	CSVVGQGPYEWYF	TGCAGCGTTGTGGGACAGGGCCCCTACGAGTGGTACTTC
TRBJ1-1	TRBV5-5	-	few	CAANWDLGNTEAFF	TGTGCAGCAAACTGGGACCTGGGGAACACTGAAGCTTTCTTT
TRBJ2-5	TRBV6-6	-	few	CASSRRQNQETQYF	TGTGCCAGCAGTCGTCGACAGAATCAAGAGACCCAGTACTTC